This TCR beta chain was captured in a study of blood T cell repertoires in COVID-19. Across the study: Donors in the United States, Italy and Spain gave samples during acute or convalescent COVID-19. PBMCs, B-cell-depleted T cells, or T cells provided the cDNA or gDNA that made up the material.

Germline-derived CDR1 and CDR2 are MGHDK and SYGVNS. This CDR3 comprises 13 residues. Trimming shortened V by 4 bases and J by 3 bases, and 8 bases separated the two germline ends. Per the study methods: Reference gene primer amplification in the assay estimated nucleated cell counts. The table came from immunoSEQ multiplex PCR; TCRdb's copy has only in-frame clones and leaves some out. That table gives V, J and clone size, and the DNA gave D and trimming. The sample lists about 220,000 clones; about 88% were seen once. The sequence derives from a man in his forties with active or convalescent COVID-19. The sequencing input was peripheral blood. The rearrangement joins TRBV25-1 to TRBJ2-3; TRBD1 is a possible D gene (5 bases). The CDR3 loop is CASSVTGTDTQYF. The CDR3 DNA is TGTGCCAGCAGTGTAACAGGAACAGATACGCAGTATTTT.